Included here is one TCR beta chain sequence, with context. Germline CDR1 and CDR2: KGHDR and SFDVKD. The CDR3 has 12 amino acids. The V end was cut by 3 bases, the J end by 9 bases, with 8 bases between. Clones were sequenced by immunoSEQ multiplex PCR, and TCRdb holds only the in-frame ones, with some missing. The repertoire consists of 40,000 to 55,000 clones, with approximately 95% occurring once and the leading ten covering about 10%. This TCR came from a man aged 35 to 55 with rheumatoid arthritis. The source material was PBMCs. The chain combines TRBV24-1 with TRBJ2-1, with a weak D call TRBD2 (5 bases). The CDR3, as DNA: TGTGCCACCAGTGATCGGGGTACTGAGCAGTTCTTC. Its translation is CATSDRGTEQFF.